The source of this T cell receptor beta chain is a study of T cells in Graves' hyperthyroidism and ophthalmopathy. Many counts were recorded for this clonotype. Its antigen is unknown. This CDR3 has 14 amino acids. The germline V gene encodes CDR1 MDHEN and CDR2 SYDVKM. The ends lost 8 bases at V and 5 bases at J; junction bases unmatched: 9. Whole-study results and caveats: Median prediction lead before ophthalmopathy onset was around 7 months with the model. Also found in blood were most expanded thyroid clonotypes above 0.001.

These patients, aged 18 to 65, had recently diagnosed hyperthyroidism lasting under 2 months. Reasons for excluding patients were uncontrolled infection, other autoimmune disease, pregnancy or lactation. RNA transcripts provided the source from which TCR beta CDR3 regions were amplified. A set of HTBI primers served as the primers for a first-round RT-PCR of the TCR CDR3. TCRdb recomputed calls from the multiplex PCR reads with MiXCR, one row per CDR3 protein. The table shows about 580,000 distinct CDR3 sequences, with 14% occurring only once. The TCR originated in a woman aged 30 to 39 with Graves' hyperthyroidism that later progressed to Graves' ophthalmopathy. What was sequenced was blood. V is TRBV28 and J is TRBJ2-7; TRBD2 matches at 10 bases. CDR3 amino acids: CASDGASGSHEQYF. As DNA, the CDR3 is TGTGCCAGCGACGGGGCTAGCGGGAGTCACGAGCAGTACTTC.